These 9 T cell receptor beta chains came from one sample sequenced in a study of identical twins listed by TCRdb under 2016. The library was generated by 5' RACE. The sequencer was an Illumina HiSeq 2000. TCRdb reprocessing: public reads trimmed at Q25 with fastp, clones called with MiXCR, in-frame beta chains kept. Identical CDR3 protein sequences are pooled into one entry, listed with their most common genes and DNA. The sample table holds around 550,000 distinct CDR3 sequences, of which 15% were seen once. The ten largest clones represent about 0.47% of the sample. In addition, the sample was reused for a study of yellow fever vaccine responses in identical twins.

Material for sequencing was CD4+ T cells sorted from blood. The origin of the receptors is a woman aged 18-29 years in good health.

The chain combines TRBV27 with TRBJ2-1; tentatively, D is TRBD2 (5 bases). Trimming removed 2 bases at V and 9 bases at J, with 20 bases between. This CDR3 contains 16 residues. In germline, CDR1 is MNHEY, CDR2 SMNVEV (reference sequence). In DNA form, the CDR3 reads TGTGCCAGCAGTTTACGAGGGAAGTTGGACCATGGTGAGCAGTTCTTC. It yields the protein CASSLRGKLDHGEQFF.

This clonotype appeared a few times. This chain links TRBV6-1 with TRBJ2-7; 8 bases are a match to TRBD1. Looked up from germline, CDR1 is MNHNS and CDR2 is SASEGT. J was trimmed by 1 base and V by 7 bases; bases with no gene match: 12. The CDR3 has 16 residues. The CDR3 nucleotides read TGTGCCAGCACCAGGGCGACAGGGGTGGGATCCTACGAGCAGTACTTC. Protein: CASTRATGVGSYEQYF.

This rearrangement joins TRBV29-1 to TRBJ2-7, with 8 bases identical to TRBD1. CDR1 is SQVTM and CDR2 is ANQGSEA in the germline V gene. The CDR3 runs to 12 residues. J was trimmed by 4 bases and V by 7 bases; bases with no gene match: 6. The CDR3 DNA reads TGCAGCGGTGGACAGGGCACGTACGAGCAGTACTTC. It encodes CSGGQGTYEQYF.

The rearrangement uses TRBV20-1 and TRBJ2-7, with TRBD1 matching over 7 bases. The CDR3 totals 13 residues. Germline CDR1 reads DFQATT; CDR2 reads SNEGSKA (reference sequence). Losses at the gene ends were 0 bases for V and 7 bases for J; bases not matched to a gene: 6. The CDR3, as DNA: TGCAGTGCTAGAGACACAGGGGTAGAGGAGCAGTACGTC. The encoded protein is CSARDTGVEEQYV.

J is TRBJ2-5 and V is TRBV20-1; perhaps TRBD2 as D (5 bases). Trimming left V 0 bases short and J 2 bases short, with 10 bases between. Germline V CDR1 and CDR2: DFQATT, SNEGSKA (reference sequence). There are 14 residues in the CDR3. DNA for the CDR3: TGCAGTGCTAGAGATCTCCCGGGACAAGAGACCCAGTACTTC. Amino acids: CSARDLPGQETQYF.

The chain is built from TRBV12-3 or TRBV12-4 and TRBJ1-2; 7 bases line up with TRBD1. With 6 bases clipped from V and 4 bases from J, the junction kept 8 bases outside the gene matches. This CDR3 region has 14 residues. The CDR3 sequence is CASRPPGQSYGYTF. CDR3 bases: TGTGCCAGCAGACCTCCGGGACAGAGCTATGGCTACACCTTC.

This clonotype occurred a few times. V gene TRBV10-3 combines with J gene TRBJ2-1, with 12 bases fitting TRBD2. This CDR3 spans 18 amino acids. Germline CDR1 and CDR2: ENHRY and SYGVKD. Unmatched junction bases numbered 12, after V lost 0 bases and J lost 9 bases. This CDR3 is CAISESWLAGGPGGEQFF. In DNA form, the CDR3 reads TGTGCCATCAGTGAGTCATGGCTAGCGGGAGGGCCGGGCGGTGAGCAGTTCTTC.

CDR3 sequence reads: CSARDYPPVSPLHF. Here the CDR3 DNA reads TGCAGTGCTAGAGATTACCCACCGGTTTCACCCCTCCACTTT. The J gene is TRBJ1-6, the V gene TRBV20-1; D not certain. This CDR3 contains 14 residues. Trimming shortened V by 0 bases and J by 9 bases, and 12 bases separated the two germline ends. CDR1 is DFQATT, CDR2 SNEGSKA, per germline (reference sequence).

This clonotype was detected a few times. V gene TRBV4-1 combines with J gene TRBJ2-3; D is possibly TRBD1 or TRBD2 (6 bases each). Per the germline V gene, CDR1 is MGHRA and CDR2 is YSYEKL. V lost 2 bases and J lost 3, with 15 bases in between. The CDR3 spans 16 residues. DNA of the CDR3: TGCGCCAGCAGCCAACGGTCCGGGGGCGTGACAGATACGCAGTATTTT. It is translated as CASSQRSGGVTDTQYF.